This record covers a single T cell receptor beta chain. This record belongs to a study of blood T cells in healthy people across ages. Across the whole study: With template switching, about one barcoded beta molecule was captured per two T cells.

There are 14 residues in the CDR3. Trimming took off 1 base at V and 3 bases at J, with 11 bases between the two ends. Per the germline V gene, CDR1 is SGHRS and CDR2 is YFSETQ. With a J-beta primer mix and a sample-barcoded 5' primer, a second PCR ran 7 to 11 cycles. Every cDNA was tagged by a template-switch adaptor with 12 random nucleotides. TCRdb re-called the 5' RACE reads with MiXCR, one entry per CDR3 protein. The repertoire has roughly 720,000 distinct CDR3 sequences, about 48% of them found once; the top ten carry around 40%. The chain employs TRBV5-1 and TRBJ2-7; D may correspond to TRBD1 or TRBD2 (6 bases each). The TCR comes from a man older than 75 in good health. Input material: blood. As DNA, the CDR3 is TGCGCCAGCAGCTTGCTCGGGGGCTACTACGAGCAGTACTTC. Its translation: CASSLLGGYYEQYF.